This is a list of T cell receptor beta chains from one sample in a study of blood T cell repertoires in COVID-19. Profiling relied on immunoSEQ multiplex PCR, and the TCRdb table lists in-frame clones only, not all of them. The profile shows about 330,000 clones, roughly 90% of them singletons. Sequencing was performed on peripheral blood. The receptors come from a man between 18 and 35 years old who had recovered from COVID-19. The CDR3 runs from the conserved cysteine through the conserved F or W. D genes are given only for firm matches. Clone size is not always given. Where it is, it says once, few, many or a class for expanded clones.

CDR3nt,CDR3aa,d_gene,abundance,j_gene,v_gene
TGTGCCAGCAGCCGACAGGGGACGAACACTGAAGCTTTCTTT,CASSRQGTNTEAFF,TRBD1,.,TRBJ1-1,TRBV27
TGTGCCAGCACCCCGGGGGGCTACAATGAGCAGTTCTTC,CASTPGGYNEQFF,TRBD2,few,TRBJ2-1,TRBV6-5
TGTGCCAGCAGCCCGACACCAGATAATTCACCCCTCCACTTT,CASSPTPDNSPLHF,.,.,TRBJ1-6,TRBV6-5
TGCGCCAGCAGCCCGATCGGTAGCGAGCAGTACTTC,CASSPIGSEQYF,.,.,TRBJ2-7,TRBV4-1
TGCAGCGTTGAAACCCCCGGGACAGGGTCCGGTGGCTATGGCTACACCTTC,CSVETPGTGSGGYGYTF,TRBD1,.,TRBJ1-2,TRBV29-1
TGTGCCAGCAGCCCCGGGACAGGGGGTCGGGGCCCCTACAATGAGCAGTTCTTC,CASSPGTGGRGPYNEQFF,TRBD1,.,TRBJ2-1,TRBV6-2/TRBV6-3
TGTGCCAGCAGCCAAGACGACATTACTAGCACAGATACGCAGTATTTT,CASSQDDITSTDTQYF,.,.,TRBJ2-3,TRBV3-1/TRBV3-2
TGTGCCAGCAGCCCCCGGAGCGTAGCGGGAGCCACAGATACGCAGTATTTT,CASSPRSVAGATDTQYF,TRBD2,few,TRBJ2-3,TRBV7-9
TGTGCCAGCAGCCAACTAAACACCATATATTTT,CASSQLNTIYF,.,.,TRBJ1-3,TRBV6-5
TGTGCCAGCAGTTACTCGAGTCAGGGCGCCGGGGAGCTGTTTTTT,CASSYSSQGAGELFF,.,.,TRBJ2-2,TRBV6-2/TRBV6-3
TGTGCCAGCAGCTCCCGGGAGACCCAGTACTTC,CASSSRETQYF,.,.,TRBJ2-5,TRBV11-1
TGTGCCAGCAGTGAAGCGGGCTCAACAGAGACCCAGTACTTC,CASSEAGSTETQYF,.,.,TRBJ2-5,TRBV2
TGTGCCAGTTGGGACAGCTATGGCTACACCTTC,CASWDSYGYTF,TRBD1,.,TRBJ1-2,TRBV19
TGTGCCAGCAGCCAGTCGGAGGGTGGAAACACCATATATTTT,CASSQSEGGNTIYF,.,.,TRBJ1-3,TRBV3-1/TRBV3-2
TGTGCCAGCAGCCGCACCTTGGGGACAGGGACGAACACCGGGGAGCTGTTTTTT,CASSRTLGTGTNTGELFF,TRBD1,few,TRBJ2-2,TRBV7-6
TGTGCCAGTAGTATAGATTCTGGAGGGTACGGAGGTAACACTGAAGCTTTCTTT,CASSIDSGGYGGNTEAFF,.,.,TRBJ1-1,TRBV19
TGTGCCAGCAGTAACCCAGGGACTAGCGGGGGTGGGGAGACCCAGTACTTC,CASSNPGTSGGGETQYF,TRBD2,.,TRBJ2-5,TRBV3-1/TRBV3-2
TGTGCCAGCAGTTGGGATTACAGGGATGGCAATCAGCCCCAGCATTTT,CASSWDYRDGNQPQHF,.,.,TRBJ1-5,TRBV28
TGTGCCAGCAGCGGGGGACAGGGAAACACTGAAGCTTTCTTT,CASSGGQGNTEAFF,TRBD1,.,TRBJ1-1,TRBV3-1/TRBV3-2
TGTGCCAGCAGCCAACTAGATACGCAGTATTTT,CASSQLDTQYF,.,.,TRBJ2-3,TRBV3-1/TRBV3-2
TGTGCCAGCTCACGCGGACAGGGTGTAGCCTACGAGCAGTACTTC,CASSRGQGVAYEQYF,TRBD1,.,TRBJ2-7,TRBV18
TGTGCCAGCAGCCTATCTAGGACAGTCTACAATGAGCAGTTCTTC,CASSLSRTVYNEQFF,.,.,TRBJ2-1,TRBV5-4
TGCGCCAGCAGCTTGGCAGGACAAGACACCGGGGAGCTGTTTTTT,CASSLAGQDTGELFF,.,.,TRBJ2-2,TRBV5-1
TGTGCCAGCAGCCTCGGGACAGCACAAGAGACCCAGTACTTC,CASSLGTAQETQYF,TRBD1,.,TRBJ2-5,TRBV7-2
TGTGCCAGCAGCCAAGTGAAAGGGGGCCAAGAGACCCAGTACTTC,CASSQVKGGQETQYF,.,.,TRBJ2-5,TRBV3-1/TRBV3-2
TGTGCTTCCGGGACTAGCGGAGTCAATGAGCAGTTCTTC,CASGTSGVNEQFF,TRBD2,.,TRBJ2-1,TRBV10-3
TGCAGCGTTGAAGGAGAAACTGAAGCTTTCTTT,CSVEGETEAFF,.,few,TRBJ1-1,TRBV29-1
TGTGCCAGCATGGGGACAGATAACTACGAGCAGTACTTC,CASMGTDNYEQYF,TRBD1,.,TRBJ2-7,TRBV2
TGCGCCAGCAGCTTGGAATACGGTAACACCGGGGAGCTGTTTTTT,CASSLEYGNTGELFF,.,once,TRBJ2-2,TRBV5-1
TGTGCCTGGAAATCAGATTACACTGAAGCTTTCTTT,CAWKSDYTEAFF,.,.,TRBJ1-1,TRBV30
TGTGCCAGCAGCCCCATGTCAGGCGGGGAGCTGTTTTTT,CASSPMSGGELFF,.,few,TRBJ2-2,TRBV7-3
TGCAGTCGATACAGATACAATGAGCAGTTCTTC,CSRYRYNEQFF,.,.,TRBJ2-1,TRBV20-1
TGTGCCAGCAGTTTAGGCGCGGGGCGTCAGCCCCAGCATTTT,CASSLGAGRQPQHF,.,once,TRBJ1-5,TRBV27
TGCAGCGTTGAAGTTTTACGGGAGTCGAGGGAGCAGTACTTC,CSVEVLRESREQYF,.,.,TRBJ2-7,TRBV29-1
TGTGCCAGCAACGCCGGGACTAGCGGGGTGAAAAACACCGGGGAGCTGTTTTTT,CASNAGTSGVKNTGELFF,TRBD2,few,TRBJ2-2,TRBV7-9
TGTGCCATCCGGGACAGACTTCACTACGAGCAGTACTTC,CAIRDRLHYEQYF,TRBD1,.,TRBJ2-7,TRBV2
TGTGCCAGCAGTTACTCGAACACCCTCACAGATACGCAGTATTTT,CASSYSNTLTDTQYF,.,.,TRBJ2-3,TRBV6-5
TGCGCCAGCAGCGAGCACAGGGAGGGCACTGAAGCTTTCTTT,CASSEHREGTEAFF,.,.,TRBJ1-1,TRBV4-1
TGCGCCAGCAGCTTGGCGTTTGGGCAGGAGGTAAGGGGGACTGAAGCTTTCTTT,CASSLAFGQEVRGTEAFF,.,.,TRBJ1-1,TRBV5-1
TGCGCCAGCAGCCAAGGGACAGGTGCTGAAGCTTTCTTT,CASSQGTGAEAFF,TRBD1,.,TRBJ1-1,TRBV4-1
TGTGCCAGCAGCCACCCAGAACGATTTCATAATTCCTACGAGCAGTACTTC,CASSHPERFHNSYEQYF,.,.,TRBJ2-7,TRBV3-1/TRBV3-2
TGTGCCTGGTCCACACAGGCTGGGGCCAACGTCCTGACTTTC,CAWSTQAGANVLTF,.,.,TRBJ2-6,TRBV30
TGCAGCGCCGAACAGGGTGCTAACTATGGCTACACCTTC,CSAEQGANYGYTF,.,.,TRBJ1-2,TRBV29-1
TGTGCCTGCTCGCCCCGGGAGCAGTTCTTC,CACSPREQFF,.,few,TRBJ2-1,TRBV30
TGTGCCAGTAGTCACACAGGGTACCGCACTGAAGCTTTCTTT,CASSHTGYRTEAFF,.,.,TRBJ1-1,TRBV19
TGTGCCAGCAGCCCGGGAGGACGCCAAGATACGCAGTATTTT,CASSPGGRQDTQYF,TRBD2,.,TRBJ2-3,TRBV7-2
TGTGCCAGCAGCACCCGGAGGGAGCAGTACTTC,CASSTRREQYF,.,.,TRBJ2-7,TRBV7-6
TGTGCCAGCATCCGGGACAGGGATTACTCTGGGGCCAACGTCCTGACTTTC,CASIRDRDYSGANVLTF,TRBD1,few,TRBJ2-6,TRBV2
TGTGCCAGCAGCGGGGCCGGAGTGCAGGGTCGCAATGAGCAGTTCTTC,CASSGAGVQGRNEQFF,.,.,TRBJ2-1,TRBV9